These 22 T cell receptor beta chains were sequenced from one sample in a study of response to subunit inactivated influenza vaccine. TCRdb called the RT-PCR reads again in MiXCR, with one record for every CDR3 protein. The profile shows more than 700,000 distinct CDR3 sequences, 21% of them singletons. Sequenced here: PBMCs from blood, sampled around 5 days after vaccination. The receptors were sampled from a man aged 50 or older who received an inactivated influenza vaccine.

The gene calls are TRBV20-1 and TRBJ2-5; possible D gene TRBD1, 5 bases. This CDR3 comprises 14 residues. V lost 3 bases and J lost 5, with 16 bases in between. Germline loops: CDR1 DFQATT, CDR2 SNEGSKA (reference sequence). CDR3 sequence reads: CSARKGWGWETQYF. DNA for the CDR3: TGCAGTGCTAGGAAAGGGTGGGGCTGGGAGACCCAGTACTTC.

The chain combines TRBV7-2 with TRBJ1-3; weak D call: TRBD1 (6 bases). Germline values: CDR1 SGHTA, CDR2 FQGNSA. With 4 bases removed from V and 0 bases from J, the gap between germline ends came to 10 bases. The CDR3 length is 15 residues. The CDR3 protein is CASSSGHNSGNTIYF. CDR3 sequence (DNA): TGTGCCAGCAGCTCGGGACACAACTCTGGAAACACCATATATTTT.

V is TRBV6-1 and J is TRBJ2-5, with TRBD1 matching over 7 bases. The ends lost 2 bases at V and 2 bases at J; junction bases unmatched: 5. Germline V CDR1 and CDR2: MNHNS, SASEGT. CDR3 length equals 15 residues. CDR3 in amino acids: CASSELTGEQETQYF. DNA for the CDR3: TGTGCCAGCAGTGAATTAACAGGGGAACAAGAGACCCAGTACTTC.

This clonotype was picked up a small number of times. The chain employs TRBV15 and TRBJ2-3; D unresolved. V lost 1 base and J 3 bases, leaving 2 bases between the germline ends. This CDR3 has 12 amino acids. The germline gives CDR1 LNHNV, CDR2 YYDKDF (reference sequence). The CDR3: CATSRATDTQYF. CDR3 in DNA: TGTGCCACCAGCAGAGCAACAGATACGCAGTATTTT.

This clonotype was found many times. The chain uses TRBV12-3 or TRBV12-4 and TRBJ2-7; the D gene is possibly TRBD2 (5 bases). This CDR3 spans 13 amino acids. V was clipped by 4 bases and J by 2 bases, with 9 bases between them. The DNA for the CDR3 is TGTGCCAGCAGTTCCGGACTTGCCTACGAGCAGTACTTC. Translated: CASSSGLAYEQYF.

This clonotype came up a few times. The rearrangement links TRBV5-1 to TRBJ1-6; unclear D gene. Germline values: CDR1 SGHRS, CDR2 YFSETQ. The CDR3 extends over 15 amino acids. Trimming pared 2 bases from V and 7 bases from J, leaving 13 bases between. The CDR3 here is CASSLSAGWNSPLHF. The CDR3 nucleotides read TGCGCCAGCAGCTTATCGGCGGGGTGGAATTCACCCCTCCACTTT.

CDR3 sequence (DNA): TGTGCCAGCACCACGTCCCGGACAGGGAACACTGAAGCTTTCTTT. Encoded protein: CASTTSRTGNTEAFF. The chain has TRBV12-3 or TRBV12-4 and TRBJ1-1, with 7 bases fitting TRBD1. This CDR3 spans 15 amino acids. V gave up 7 bases and J gave up 1 base; unmatched junction bases: 9.

This clonotype has just a few counts. The V call is TRBV5-1, the J call TRBJ1-1; tentatively, D is TRBD1 (5 bases). V was clipped by 2 bases and J by 1 base, with 9 bases between them. This CDR3 is 14 amino acids long. Germline-derived CDR1 and CDR2 are SGHRS and YFSETQ. The CDR3 loop is CASSFDGGNTEAFF. CDR3 DNA sequence: TGCGCCAGCAGCTTCGACGGGGGGAACACTGAAGCTTTCTTT.

This clonotype was seen ten or more times. The rearrangement joins TRBV5-1 to TRBJ2-4; 10 bases are a match to TRBD2. The V gene end was trimmed by 3 bases and the J gene end by 8 bases; junction bases not matched to a gene: 5. The CDR3 is made up of 14 amino acids. Germline V gene data show CDR1 as SGHRS and CDR2 as YFSETQ. The CDR3 sequence is CASSSSGTSDIQYF. The CDR3 DNA is TGCGCCAGCAGCTCGTCCGGGACTAGCGACATTCAGTACTTC.

This rearrangement joins TRBV3-1 to TRBJ2-6; D remains ambiguous. This CDR3 has 16 amino acids. Germline loops: CDR1 LGHDT, CDR2 YNNKEL (reference sequence). With 1 base removed from V and 2 bases from J, the gap between germline ends came to 9 bases. In DNA form, the CDR3 reads TGTGCCAGCAGCCAAGGAGTCTCAGCTGGGGCCAACGTCCTGACTTTC. It codes for CASSQGVSAGANVLTF.

This clonotype was found a few times. The chain links TRBV5-1 to TRBJ2-3; a weak D match, TRBD2 (5 bases). V was pared by 0 bases and J by 0 bases, with 11 bases between. The CDR3 covers 16 residues. Germline CDR1 is SGHRS and CDR2 is YFSETQ. DNA for the CDR3: TGCGCCAGCAGCTTGGCCCCGGGGATGAGCACAGATACGCAGTATTTT. Its protein product is CASSLAPGMSTDTQYF.

Written as DNA, the CDR3 is TGTGCCAGCAGTTCTGCGGGAAAGCGGGGAGGCTCTGGAAACACCATATATTTT. Amino acids: CASSSAGKRGGSGNTIYF. The V call is TRBV12-3 or TRBV12-4, the J call TRBJ1-3; no firm D call. This CDR3 spans 18 amino acids. V lost 4 bases and J lost 0, with 19 bases in between.

The table lists this clonotype with many counts. The V and J genes are TRBV6-2 or TRBV6-3 and TRBJ2-7; 14 nucleotides agree with TRBD2. The V segment lost 5 bases and the J segment 6 bases; nucleotides outside the gene matches: 15. This CDR3 spans 18 amino acids. Germline lookup yields CDR1 MNHEY and CDR2 SVGEGT. The CDR3, as DNA: TGTGCCAGCAGTCAACTTCCGGGACTAGCGGGAGCTAGGTCCGAGCAGTACTTC. This encodes CASSQLPGLAGARSEQYF.

This clonotype appeared a few times. The J gene is TRBJ2-2, the V gene TRBV28; 7 bases are a match to TRBD2. The germline CDR1 and CDR2 sequences are MDHEN and SYDVKM. V was clipped by 1 base and J by 6 bases; unmatched bases: 11. This CDR3 contains 17 residues. The CDR3: CASSLLTRGLVSGELFF. DNA for the CDR3: TGTGCCAGCAGTTTATTGACCAGAGGACTAGTATCCGGGGAGCTGTTTTTT.

This chain links TRBV12-3 or TRBV12-4 with TRBJ2-1, with 9 bases lining up with TRBD2. The CDR3 spans 15 residues. The V segment lost 0 bases and the J segment 8 bases; nucleotides outside the gene matches: 5. The CDR3 DNA sequence: TGTGCCAGCAGTTTAGCTAGCGGGAGTGGGGATGAGCAGTTCTTC. It codes for CASSLASGSGDEQFF.

This clonotype was seen a few times. A single base separates this from a much larger clone, so it may be a read error. This sequence joins TRBV14 and TRBJ2-7; D is tentatively TRBD1 or TRBD2 (5 bases each). The CDR3 runs 12 residues. Germline CDR1 and CDR2: SGHDN and FVKESK. In DNA, the CDR3 is TGTGCCAGCAGCTCGCTTAGGGACGAGCATTACTTC. Amino acid sequence: CASSSLRDEHYF.

This clonotype came up many times. The rearrangement links TRBV20-1 to TRBJ2-7; a weak D match, TRBD1 (6 bases). Germline CDR1 is DFQATT and CDR2 is SNEGSKA (reference sequence). This CDR3 region has 15 residues. Trimming shortened V by 5 bases and J by 2 bases, and 19 bases separated the two germline ends. The CDR3 sequence: CSAPPHDRTPYEQYF. CDR3 nucleotide sequence: TGCAGTGCTCCCCCTCACGACAGGACTCCCTACGAGCAGTACTTC.

The chain couples TRBV15 to TRBJ2-2; D not certain. This CDR3 has 14 residues. Trimming left V 0 bases short and J 6 bases short, with 8 bases between. Germline CDR1 and CDR2: LNHNV and YYDKDF (reference sequence). The CDR3 reads CATSRDVEAGELFF. The CDR3 DNA sequence: TGTGCCACCAGCAGAGATGTAGAGGCCGGGGAGCTGTTTTTT. The variable domain in full, with the rest retrieved from reference TRBV15 and TRBJ2-2, is DAMVIQNPRYQVTQFGKPVTLSCSQTLNHNVMYWYQQKSSQAPKLLFHYYDKDFNNEADTPDNFQSRRPNTSFCFLDIRSPGLGDTAMYLCATSRDVEAGELFFGEGSRLTVL.

This clonotype turned up a few times. The genes are TRBV10-3 and TRBJ1-2; D remains ambiguous. Germline lookup yields CDR1 ENHRY and CDR2 SYGVKD. Trimming took off 6 bases at V and 3 bases at J, with 8 bases between the two ends. The CDR3 runs 12 residues. In DNA, the CDR3 is TGTGCCATCAGGATGAGGGACTATGGCTACACCTTC. Residues: CAIRMRDYGYTF.

The chain uses TRBV29-1 and TRBJ2-1, with TRBD2 matching over 10 bases. This CDR3 is built from 15 residues. J gave up 0 bases and V 6 bases, and 5 bases lay outside the gene matches. Germline CDR1 reads SQVTM; CDR2 reads ANQGSEA. CDR3 amino acids: CSVPSGGSSYNEQFF. The CDR3 nucleotides are TGCAGCGTACCTAGCGGGGGCAGCTCCTACAATGAGCAGTTCTTC.

The chain uses TRBV4-3 and TRBJ2-3, with D perhaps TRBD1 (5 bases). With 0 bases removed from V and 9 bases from J, the gap between germline ends came to 19 bases. CDR1 and CDR2 from the germline V gene are LGHNA and YSLEER. The CDR3 runs to 16 residues. CDR3 region: CASSQDTRVGFETQYF. The CDR3 DNA reads TGCGCCAGCAGCCAAGATACCAGGGTGGGGTTCGAGACGCAGTATTTT.

The gene calls are TRBV6-5 and TRBJ2-5, with 8 bases matching TRBD1. The CDR3 sequence is 16 residues long. The germline gives CDR1 MNHEY, CDR2 SVGAGI. Losses at the gene ends were 2 bases for V and 4 bases for J; bases not matched to a gene: 9. The CDR3 region is CASSYAVRGPRETQYF. In DNA form, the CDR3 reads TGTGCCAGCAGTTACGCTGTCAGGGGGCCCCGAGAGACCCAGTACTTC.